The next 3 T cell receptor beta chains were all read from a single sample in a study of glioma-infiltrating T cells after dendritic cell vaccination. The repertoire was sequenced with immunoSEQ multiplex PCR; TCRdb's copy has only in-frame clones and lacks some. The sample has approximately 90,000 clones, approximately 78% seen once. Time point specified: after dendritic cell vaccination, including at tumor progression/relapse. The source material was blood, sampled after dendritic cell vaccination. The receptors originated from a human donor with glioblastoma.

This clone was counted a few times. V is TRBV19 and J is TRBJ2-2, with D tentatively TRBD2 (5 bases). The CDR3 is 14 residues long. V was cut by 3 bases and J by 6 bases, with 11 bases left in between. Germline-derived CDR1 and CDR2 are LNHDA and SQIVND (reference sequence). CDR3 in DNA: TGTGCCAGTAGTATCGAGGGAGCCGCCGGGGAGCTGTTTTTT. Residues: CASSIEGAAGELFF.

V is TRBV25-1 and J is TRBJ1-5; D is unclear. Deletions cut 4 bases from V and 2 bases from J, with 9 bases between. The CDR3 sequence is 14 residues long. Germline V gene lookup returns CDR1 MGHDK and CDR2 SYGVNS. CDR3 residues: CASSAWEGNQPQHF. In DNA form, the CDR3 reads TGTGCCAGCAGTGCATGGGAGGGCAATCAGCCCCAGCATTTT.

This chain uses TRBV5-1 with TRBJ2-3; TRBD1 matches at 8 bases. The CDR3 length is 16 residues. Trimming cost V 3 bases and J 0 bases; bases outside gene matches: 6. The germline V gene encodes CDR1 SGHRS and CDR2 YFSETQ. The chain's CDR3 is CASSSGQGPSTDTQYF. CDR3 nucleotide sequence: TGCGCCAGCAGCTCTGGACAGGGACCTAGCACAGATACGCAGTATTTT.